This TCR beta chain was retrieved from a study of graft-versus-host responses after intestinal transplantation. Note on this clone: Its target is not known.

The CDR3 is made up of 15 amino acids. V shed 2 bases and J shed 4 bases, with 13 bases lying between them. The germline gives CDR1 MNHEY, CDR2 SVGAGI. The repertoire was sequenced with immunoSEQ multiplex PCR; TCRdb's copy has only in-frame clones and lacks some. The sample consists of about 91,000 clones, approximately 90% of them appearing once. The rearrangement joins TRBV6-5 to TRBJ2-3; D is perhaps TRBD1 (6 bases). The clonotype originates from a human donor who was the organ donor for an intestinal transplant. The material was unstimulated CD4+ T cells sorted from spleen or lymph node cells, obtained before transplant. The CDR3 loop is CASSYQGSSADTQYF. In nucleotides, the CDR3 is TGTGCCAGCAGTTACCAGGGGTCGAGTGCAGATACGCAGTATTTT.